This T cell receptor beta chain stems from a study of cytomegalovirus exposure and HLA in healthy donors. The wider study: According to later analysis, the same platform produced the 120 validation and several hundred first-cohort repertoires.

Germline V gene data show CDR1 as SGHNT and CDR2 as YYREEE (reference sequence). V gave up 4 bases and J gave up 4 bases; unmatched junction bases: 5. CDR3 length: 15 amino acids. In regard to this clone: Its antigen remains unidentified.

Notes on the study in general: The study labeled approximately 150 TCR beta chains cytomegalovirus-associated. Subsequent analysis showed first-cohort TCR clusters tending to co-occur in some 120 validation repertoires.

This table comes from immunoSEQ multiplex PCR, and its TCRdb copy is limited to in-frame clones, with some not included. The sample has 150,000 to 200,000 clones; 91% are singletons. This sequence joins TRBV5-4 and TRBJ2-7, with 13 bases fitting TRBD2. Sequencing input: PBMCs. The clonotype originates from a woman aged 18-29 years in good health and CMV-seropositive. Here the CDR3 reads CASSATSGGAYEQYF. The DNA of the CDR3 is TGTGCCAGCAGCGCTACTAGCGGGGGGGCGTACGAGCAGTACTTC.